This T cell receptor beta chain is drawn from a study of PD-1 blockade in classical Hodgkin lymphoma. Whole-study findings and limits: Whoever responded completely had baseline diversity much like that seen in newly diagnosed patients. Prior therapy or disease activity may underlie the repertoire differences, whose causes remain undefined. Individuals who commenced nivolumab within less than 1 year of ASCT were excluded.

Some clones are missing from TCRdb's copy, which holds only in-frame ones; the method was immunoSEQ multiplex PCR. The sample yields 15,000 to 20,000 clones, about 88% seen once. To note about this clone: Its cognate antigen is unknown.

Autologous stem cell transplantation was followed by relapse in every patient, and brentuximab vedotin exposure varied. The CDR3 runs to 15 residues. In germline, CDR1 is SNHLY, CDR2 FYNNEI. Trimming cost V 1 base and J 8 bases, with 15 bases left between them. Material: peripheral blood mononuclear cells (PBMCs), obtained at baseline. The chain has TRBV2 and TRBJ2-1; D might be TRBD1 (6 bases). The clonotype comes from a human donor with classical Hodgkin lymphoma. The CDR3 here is CASSEGGEQGDEQFF. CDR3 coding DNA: TGTGCCAGCAGTGAAGGAGGCGAACAGGGCGATGAGCAGTTCTTC.